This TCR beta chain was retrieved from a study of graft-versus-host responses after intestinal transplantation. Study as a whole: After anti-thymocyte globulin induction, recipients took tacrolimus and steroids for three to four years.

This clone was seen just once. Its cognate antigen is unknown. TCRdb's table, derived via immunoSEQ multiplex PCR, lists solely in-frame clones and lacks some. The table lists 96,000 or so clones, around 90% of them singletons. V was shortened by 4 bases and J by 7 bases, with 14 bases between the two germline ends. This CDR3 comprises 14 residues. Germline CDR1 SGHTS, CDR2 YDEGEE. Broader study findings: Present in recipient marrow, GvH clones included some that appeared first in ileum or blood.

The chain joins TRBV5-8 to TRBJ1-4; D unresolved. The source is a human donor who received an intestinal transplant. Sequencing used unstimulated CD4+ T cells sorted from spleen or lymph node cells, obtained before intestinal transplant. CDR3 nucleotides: TGTGCCAGCAGCCTAGTCGGCCCGGGTGAAAAACTGTTTTTT. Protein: CASSLVGPGEKLFF.